Below are 23 T cell receptor beta chains sequenced from a single sample in a study of T cell responses to AZD1222 COVID-19 vaccine. Data came from immunoSEQ multiplex PCR; TCRdb stores just in-frame clones and leaves some out. The table records about 140,000 clones, around 89% of them present only once. The sample was peripheral blood, taken on day 0 of AZD1222 vaccination. Receptors originate from an adult in good health.

This chain links TRBV11-2 with TRBJ1-6; a weak D match, TRBD1 (5 bases). The CDR3 totals 15 residues. CDR1 and CDR2 from the germline V gene are SGHAT and FQNNGV. The ends were cut back, 1 base at V and 9 bases at J, with 13 bases in the middle. Here the CDR3 DNA reads TGTGCCAGCAGCTTAGGGTCAGGGACCATTTCACCCCTCCACTTT. Its protein is CASSLGSGTISPLHF. Full variable domain (outside the CDR3, taken from reference TRBV11-2 and TRBJ1-6): EAGVAQSPRYKIIEKRQSVAFWCNPISGHATLYWYQQILGQGPKLLIQFQNNGVVDDSQLPKDRFSAERLKGVDSTLKIQPAKLEDSAVYLCASSLGSGTISPLHFGNGTRLTVT.

V and J are TRBV5-4 and TRBJ2-1; 9 nucleotides match TRBD2. With 4 bases clipped from V and 9 bases from J, the junction kept 20 bases outside the gene matches. The CDR3 is 18 amino acids. CDR1 is SGHNT, CDR2 YYREEE, per germline (reference sequence). The CDR3 sequence: CASSPKRDSGGKDAEQFF. DNA of the CDR3: TGTGCCAGCAGCCCCAAAAGGGACAGCGGGGGGAAGGACGCTGAGCAGTTCTTC.

This chain links TRBV18 with TRBJ2-1; either TRBD1 or TRBD2 may fit D (5 bases each). V was trimmed by 3 bases and J by 7 bases, leaving 13 bases between them. CDR1 and CDR2 from the germline V gene are KGHSH and LQKENI. The CDR3 sequence is 14 residues long. The CDR3 sequence: CASSPFGTTNEQFF. CDR3 coding DNA: TGTGCCAGCTCACCCTTCGGGACCACAAATGAGCAGTTCTTC.

The V gene is TRBV7-8, the J gene TRBJ1-2; D is perhaps TRBD1 (6 bases). CDR1 and CDR2 from the germline V gene are SGHVS and FQNEAQ. This CDR3 spans 16 amino acids. V lost 5 bases to trimming and J lost 4 bases, with 20 bases between them. DNA for the CDR3: TGTGCCAGCAGCCCAACGGGGGGGCGGTACGGCTATGGCTACACCTTC. Its protein is CASSPTGGRYGYGYTF.

This sequence joins TRBV2 and TRBJ1-2; D might be TRBD1 (6 bases). V dropped 4 bases and J dropped 5 bases, with 11 bases sitting between them. Per germline, CDR1 SNHLY and CDR2 FYNNEI. CDR3 size: 13 residues. CDR3 protein: CASSGGRGYGYTF. DNA for the CDR3: TGTGCCAGCAGTGGGGGGCGTGGATATGGCTACACCTTC.

CDR3 sequence reads: CASTLDDRGKAFF. DNA for the CDR3: TGTGCCAGTACGCTCGACGACAGGGGTAAAGCTTTCTTT. The chain employs TRBV19 and TRBJ1-1; TRBD1 agrees at 8 bases. The CDR3 runs to 13 residues. V gave up 7 bases and J gave up 9 bases; unmatched junction bases: 10. The germline V gene has CDR1 LNHDA and CDR2 SQIVND (reference sequence).

The chain recombines TRBV13 with TRBJ2-7; D is possibly TRBD1 or TRBD2 (6 bases each). Germline CDR1 and CDR2: PRHDT and FYEKMQ (reference sequence). The CDR3 has 14 residues. Trimming removed 1 base from V and 2 bases from J, with 9 bases in between. The CDR3 DNA reads as TGTGCCAGCAGCTTAGCGGGGGCGCCCTACGAGCAGTACTTC. Protein: CASSLAGAPYEQYF. Complete variable domain (other parts from reference TRBV13 and TRBJ2-7): AAGVIQSPRHLIKEKRETATLKCYPIPRHDTVYWYQQGPGQDPQFLISFYEKMQSDKGSIPDRFSAQQFSDYHSELNMSSLELGDSALYFCASSLAGAPYEQYFGPGTRLTVT.

CDR3 coding DNA: TGTGCCAGCAGTTACTCGTTGGGGCCCCAGTACGAGCAGTACTTC. This gives the protein CASSYSLGPQYEQYF. The chain couples TRBV6-6 to TRBJ2-7; D is perhaps TRBD1 (5 bases). CDR1 is MNHNY and CDR2 is SVGAGI in the germline V gene (reference sequence). Trimming cost V 0 bases and J 4 bases, with 13 bases left between them. The CDR3 is 15 residues long.

The V gene is TRBV30, the J gene TRBJ1-2, with 7 positions matching TRBD1. Germline V CDR1 and CDR2: GTSNPN, SVGIG (reference sequence). CDR3 length: 14 amino acids. V gave up 3 bases and J gave up 8 bases; unmatched junction bases: 12. CDR3 sequence reads: CAWSSPGGHWGYTF. As DNA, the CDR3 is TGTGCCTGGAGCTCCCCAGGGGGGCATTGGGGCTACACCTTC.

V is TRBV18 and J is TRBJ2-7; 8 nucleotides agree with TRBD1. CDR1 KGHSH and CDR2 LQKENI come from the germline V gene. J was trimmed by 2 bases and V by 3 bases; bases with no gene match: 3. The CDR3 spans 14 residues. The CDR3 DNA is TGTGCCAGCTCACCCGACAGGGGTGCCTACGAGCAGTACTTC. Residues: CASSPDRGAYEQYF.

This clone has a handful of counts. The chain joins TRBV28 to TRBJ1-6; TRBD1 might be the D (6 bases). CDR1 and CDR2 from the germline V gene are MDHEN and SYDVKM. Between the trimmed V and J ends, which lost 7 bases and 13 bases, there was a span of 17 bases. The CDR3 consists of 13 residues. CDR3 sequence: CASILQGVGPLHF. CDR3 in DNA: TGTGCCAGCATCCTACAGGGCGTAGGGCCCCTCCACTTT.

As to this clone: Other DNA sequences in the sample encode the same CDR3. This rearrangement joins TRBV19 to TRBJ2-1; a weak D match, TRBD2 (6 bases). The CDR3 contains 13 residues. Germline CDR1 reads LNHDA; CDR2 reads SQIVND (reference sequence). The V end was cut by 2 bases, the J end by 4 bases, with 6 bases between. The CDR3: CASSILAYNEQFF. The CDR3 DNA sequence: TGTGCCAGTAGTATACTAGCGTACAATGAGCAGTTCTTC.

The chain links TRBV4-3 to TRBJ2-5; TRBD2 agrees at 8 bases. The CDR3 sequence is 14 residues long. Germline V lookup: CDR1 LGHNA, CDR2 YSLEER. Unmatched junction bases numbered 2, after V lost 0 bases and J lost 5 bases. The chain's CDR3 is CASSQDRGGETQYF. In nucleotides, the CDR3 is TGCGCCAGCAGCCAAGATCGGGGGGGGGAGACCCAGTACTTC.

The rearrangement uses TRBV12-3 or TRBV12-4 and TRBJ1-3; D is unclear. V was shortened by 10 bases and J by 2 bases, with 12 bases between the two germline ends. This CDR3 spans 13 amino acids. CDR3 DNA sequence: TGTGCCATTCGGGCGATCACTGGAAACACCATATATTTT. It yields the protein CAIRAITGNTIYF.

V and J are TRBV14 and TRBJ2-7; D uncertain. The CDR3 is made up of 12 amino acids. CDR1 is SGHDN, CDR2 FVKESK, per germline. V lost 0 bases to trimming and J lost 7 bases, with 7 bases between them. The CDR3 region is CASSQDLREQYF. Written as DNA, the CDR3 is TGTGCCAGCAGCCAAGATCTCAGGGAGCAGTACTTC.

Notes on this clone: Mismatch with germline at one junction end may stem from a read error. The rearrangement links TRBV6-5 to TRBJ1-5, with D unclear. Germline values: CDR1 MNHEY, CDR2 SVGAGI. The CDR3 has 16 amino acids. CDR3 DNA sequence: TGTGCCAGCAATTACTCGTTCAGCGGAGGAAATCAGCCCCAGCATTTT. This translates into CASNYSFSGGNQPQHF.

The V call is TRBV6-6, the J call TRBJ1-1; D gene uncertain. Trimming took off 2 bases at V and 1 base at J, with 11 bases between the two ends. CDR1 and CDR2 from the germline V gene are MNHNY and SVGAGI (reference sequence). This CDR3 contains 15 residues. The CDR3 sequence is CASSYGGRPNTEAFF. CDR3 nucleotides: TGTGCCAGCAGTTACGGTGGAAGGCCGAACACTGAAGCTTTCTTT.

This clone is a singleton in its sample. The chain combines TRBV2 with TRBJ1-2; 7 bases fit TRBD1. V was pared by 4 bases and J by 4 bases, with 9 bases of the junction left unmatched. Germline loops: CDR1 SNHLY, CDR2 FYNNEI. CDR3 length: 15 amino acids. CDR3 sequence reads: CASSVWTGTAYGYTF. CDR3 bases: TGTGCCAGCAGTGTCTGGACAGGAACGGCCTATGGCTACACCTTC.

V usage is TRBV21-1 and J usage is TRBJ1-5. TRBV21-1 is a recognized pseudogene. The CDR3 covers 15 residues. DNA of the CDR3: TGTGCCAGCAGCAAAGATGGCGGAAGGCATCAGCCCCAGCATTTT. Protein product: CASSKDGGRHQPQHF.

This chain uses TRBV4-1 with TRBJ1-1, with D unclear. CDR3 length: 15 residues. Germline V gene lookup returns CDR1 MGHRA and CDR2 YSYEKL. V was pared by 4 bases and J by 6 bases, with 18 bases between. CDR3 amino acids: CASSPGPGSGSEAFF. CDR3 sequence (DNA): TGCGCCAGCAGCCCCGGTCCCGGGTCTGGCTCTGAAGCTTTCTTT.

J is TRBJ1-5 and V is TRBV5-8; D is unresolved. Germline loops: CDR1 SGHTS, CDR2 YDEGEE. Trimming removed 4 bases at V and 3 bases at J, with 14 bases between. The CDR3 extends over 15 amino acids. CDR3 region: CASSREVGSNQPQHF. Written as DNA, the CDR3 is TGTGCCAGCAGCCGGGAGGTAGGGTCCAATCAGCCCCAGCATTTT.

The rearrangement uses TRBV5-1 and TRBJ1-4; 12 bases fit TRBD1. Trimming removed 4 bases from V and 6 bases from J; junction bases left unmatched: 7. The germline V gene has CDR1 SGHRS and CDR2 YFSETQ. The CDR3 length is 16 residues. This CDR3 reads CASSGGTGGFDEKLFF. In DNA form, the CDR3 reads TGCGCCAGCAGCGGCGGGACAGGGGGCTTCGATGAAAAACTGTTTTTT.

The V and J genes are TRBV11-3 and TRBJ1-1; D perhaps matches TRBD1 (6 bases). In germline, CDR1 is SGHNT, CDR2 YENEEA. V was shortened by 5 bases and J by 2 bases, with 9 bases between the two germline ends. This CDR3 comprises 13 residues. This CDR3 is CASSQGINTEAFF. Here the CDR3 DNA reads TGTGCCAGCAGCCAGGGGATAAACACTGAAGCTTTCTTT.